Listed below are T cell receptor beta chains from one sample, sequenced in a study of blood T cell repertoires in COVID-19. Repertoires were generated with immunoSEQ multiplex PCR, while TCRdb's copy carries only in-frame clones and drops some. The repertoire includes under 250,000 clones, roughly 83% of them detected once, and around an eighth sits in the top ten. Sequencing was carried out using peripheral blood. The receptors originated from a man of 80 years or more with acute or convalescent COVID-19. CDR3s include the opening cysteine and the closing phenylalanine or tryptophan. A D gene is named only where the DNA matches it firmly. Not all rows give a size; the values are once, few, many and, for expanded clones, a class.

cdr3_nt: TGCGCCAGCAGCACGTCAGGAAGTGAGCCCAACGTCCTGACTTTC
cdr3_aa: CASSTSGSEPNVLTF
j_call: TRBJ2-6
clone_size: .
d_call: .
v_call: TRBV4-1

cdr3_nt: TGTGCCAGCAGCTTAGCCAAGAACACTGAAGCTTTCTTT
cdr3_aa: CASSLAKNTEAFF
j_call: TRBJ1-1
clone_size: .
d_call: .
v_call: TRBV13

cdr3_nt: TGTGCCAGCAGTATGGAGGGGGCATCATATACGCAGTATTTT
cdr3_aa: CASSMEGASYTQYF
j_call: TRBJ2-3
clone_size: .
d_call: .
v_call: TRBV28

cdr3_nt: TGCAGCGTGCAAACAGGGGGCGCGGATCAGCCCCAGCATTTT
cdr3_aa: CSVQTGGADQPQHF
j_call: TRBJ1-5
clone_size: .
d_call: TRBD1
v_call: TRBV29-1

cdr3_nt: TGCAGCGTCCAGGAAACAGGGGCCAAAAACATTCAGTACTTC
cdr3_aa: CSVQETGAKNIQYF
j_call: TRBJ2-4
clone_size: .
d_call: .
v_call: TRBV29-1

cdr3_nt: TGCGCCAGCAGTCATAATAGACAGGGCGTTGGCACAGATACGCAGTATTTT
cdr3_aa: CASSHNRQGVGTDTQYF
j_call: TRBJ2-3
clone_size: .
d_call: TRBD1
v_call: TRBV23-1

cdr3_nt: TGTGCCAGCAGTGGGGGAGCGTTTGGATACCAAGAGACCCAGTACTTC
cdr3_aa: CASSGGAFGYQETQYF
j_call: TRBJ2-5
clone_size: .
d_call: .
v_call: TRBV2

cdr3_nt: TGCGCCAGCAGCCAAGCCACGGACAGGGTTTTAAAGGTTGAAGCTTTCTTT
cdr3_aa: CASSQATDRVLKVEAFF
j_call: TRBJ1-1
clone_size: .
d_call: TRBD1
v_call: TRBV5-1

cdr3_nt: TGTGCCAGCAGTGATCAGGGGCTCCTAGGCTACGAGCAGTACTTC
cdr3_aa: CASSDQGLLGYEQYF
j_call: TRBJ2-7
clone_size: .
d_call: .
v_call: TRBV2

cdr3_nt: TGTGCCAGCCGCAGGGAGGGTATAACAGATACGCAGTATTTT
cdr3_aa: CASRREGITDTQYF
j_call: TRBJ2-3
clone_size: .
d_call: TRBD2
v_call: TRBV6-5

cdr3_nt: TGTGCCAGCAGTCGCGGACAGGGGGCGAGAGGCAATCAGCCCCAGCATTTT
cdr3_aa: CASSRGQGARGNQPQHF
j_call: TRBJ1-5
clone_size: .
d_call: TRBD1
v_call: TRBV27

cdr3_nt: TGTGCCAGCAGCCAAGAAGGGGGGGCGGGAGGAAGCCACGAGCAGTACTTC
cdr3_aa: CASSQEGGAGGSHEQYF
j_call: TRBJ2-7
clone_size: .
d_call: TRBD2
v_call: TRBV3-1/TRBV3-2

cdr3_nt: TGTGCCAGTAGAAGGACAGTGAACGAAAAACTGTTTTTT
cdr3_aa: CASRRTVNEKLFF
j_call: TRBJ1-4
clone_size: .
d_call: .
v_call: TRBV19

cdr3_nt: TGTGCCAGCAGCCCATCAGGGGTCCATGGCTACACCTTC
cdr3_aa: CASSPSGVHGYTF
j_call: TRBJ1-2
clone_size: .
d_call: .
v_call: TRBV5-5

cdr3_nt: TGTGCCAGCAGTGGCCCCTTAGCGCAGCAGTACTTC
cdr3_aa: CASSGPLAQQYF
j_call: TRBJ2-7
clone_size: .
d_call: .
v_call: TRBV13

cdr3_nt: TGTGCCGTATCACCACAGAACACTGAAGCTTTCTTT
cdr3_aa: CAVSPQNTEAFF
j_call: TRBJ1-1
clone_size: .
d_call: .
v_call: TRBV10-3

cdr3_nt: TGCGCCAGCAGCCAAGATCGAGGACAGGGGTACGAGCAGTACTTC
cdr3_aa: CASSQDRGQGYEQYF
j_call: TRBJ2-7
clone_size: .
d_call: TRBD1
v_call: TRBV4-1

cdr3_nt: TGTGCCAGCAGTTCTTTGACAGGGAGGAATCAGCCCCAGCATTTT
cdr3_aa: CASSSLTGRNQPQHF
j_call: TRBJ1-5
clone_size: .
d_call: TRBD1
v_call: TRBV28

cdr3_nt: TGTGCCAGCAGCGTAGGGCCTAGCGGCCCCCAAGAGACCCAGTACTTC
cdr3_aa: CASSVGPSGPQETQYF
j_call: TRBJ2-5
clone_size: once
d_call: TRBD2
v_call: TRBV9

cdr3_nt: TGTGCTAGTGGTTTGCCCCCTGGCCGGGAGCTGTTTTTT
cdr3_aa: CASGLPPGRELFF
j_call: TRBJ2-2
clone_size: .
d_call: .
v_call: TRBV12-5

cdr3_nt: TGTGCCAGCAGCTTAGATAGAACCAGGGGCGCCTGGAATGAGCAGTTCTTC
cdr3_aa: CASSLDRTRGAWNEQFF
j_call: TRBJ2-1
clone_size: .
d_call: .
v_call: TRBV11-2

cdr3_nt: TGTGCCATCAGTGGGGGACTAGTGAGCTCCTACGAGCAGTACTTC
cdr3_aa: CAISGGLVSSYEQYF
j_call: TRBJ2-7
clone_size: .
d_call: TRBD2
v_call: TRBV10-3

cdr3_nt: TGTGCCAGCAGCCAAAGTTTAAGTGGGAGTCGCTACAATGAGCAGTTCTTC
cdr3_aa: CASSQSLSGSRYNEQFF
j_call: TRBJ2-1
clone_size: .
d_call: .
v_call: TRBV14

cdr3_nt: TGTGCCAGCAGCGTAGGTGACACCAATCCAGAGACCCAGTACTTC
cdr3_aa: CASSVGDTNPETQYF
j_call: TRBJ2-5
clone_size: .
d_call: .
v_call: TRBV9

cdr3_nt: TGTGCCAGTAGTATAGATGGGCAGGGTGGCTACACCTTC
cdr3_aa: CASSIDGQGGYTF
j_call: TRBJ1-2
clone_size: .
d_call: .
v_call: TRBV19

cdr3_nt: TGTGCCAGCAGCTTACAGCGGGGCTCCTACAATGAGCAGTTCTTC
cdr3_aa: CASSLQRGSYNEQFF
j_call: TRBJ2-1
clone_size: few
d_call: TRBD2
v_call: TRBV7-2

cdr3_nt: TGTGCCAGTAGTCCGAGGACAGGGTCAGATACGCAGTATTTT
cdr3_aa: CASSPRTGSDTQYF
j_call: TRBJ2-3
clone_size: .
d_call: TRBD1
v_call: TRBV19